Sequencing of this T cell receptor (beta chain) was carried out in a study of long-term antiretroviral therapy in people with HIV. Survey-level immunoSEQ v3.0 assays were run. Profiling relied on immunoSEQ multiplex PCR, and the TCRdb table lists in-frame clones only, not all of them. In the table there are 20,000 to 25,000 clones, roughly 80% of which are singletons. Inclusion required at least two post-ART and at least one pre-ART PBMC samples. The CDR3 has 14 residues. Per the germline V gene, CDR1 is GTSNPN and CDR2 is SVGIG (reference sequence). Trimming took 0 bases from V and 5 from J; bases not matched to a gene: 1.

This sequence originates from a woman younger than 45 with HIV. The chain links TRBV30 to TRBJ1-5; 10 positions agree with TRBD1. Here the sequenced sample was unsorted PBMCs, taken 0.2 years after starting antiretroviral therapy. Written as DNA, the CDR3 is TGTGCCTGGAGTGTGGGGACAGGGGATCAGCCCCAGCATTTT. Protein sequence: CAWSVGTGDQPQHF.